This T cell receptor beta chain was documented in a study of T cell repertoires in cytomegalovirus infection. About the research overall: Public TCR beta signatures indicated both CMV infection and matching HLA type.

Study-level points and caveats: There were carriers of CMV plus the relevant HLA, and cumulative public TCR beta family frequency identified them. It was HLA-C-restricted CMV-specific TCR beta clonotypes that dominated the response ex vivo.

This clonotype was seen ten or more times. Its target is not known. This CDR3 has 11 residues. Germline V gene data show CDR1 as LGHNT and CDR2 as FRNRAP. The V end was cut by 0 bases, the J end by 6 bases, with 3 bases between. TCRdb used MiXCR to reprocess the reads, holding one entry per CDR3 protein. The top ten hold roughly 17% of the sample, which has about 140,000 distinct CDR3 sequences, roughly 6% seen once. The sequence derives from a human donor in good health (CMV status not recorded). Some clones in this sample may be carry-over from other donors' samples. The chain is built from TRBV12-5 and TRBJ2-7; D gene unclear. Sequenced input: PBMCs. CDR3 amino acids: CASGLVSEQYF. The CDR3 coding sequence is TGTGCTAGTGGTTTGGTGAGCGAGCAGTACTTC.